A single sample gave rise to the 27 T cell receptor beta chains below, sequenced in a study of CD8 T cells in Susac syndrome. A quantity of about 0.5 to 1 ug RNA underwent reverse transcription using random hexamers. Via MiXCR, TCRdb re-called the immunoSEQ multiplex PCR reads, giving one row per CDR3 protein. Here the sample spans over 20,000 distinct CDR3 sequences, about 94% being singletons. Sequenced: CD8+ T cells from PBMCs. The source of these receptors is a human donor with Susac syndrome.

A single count supports this clonotype. The chain joins TRBV13 to TRBJ2-7, with TRBD2 matching over 11 bases. CDR3 size: 16 residues. V trimming: 5 bases; J trimming: 2 bases; junction bases outside the gene matches: 8. Looked up from germline, CDR1 is PRHDT and CDR2 is FYEKMQ (reference sequence). The chain's CDR3 is CASSQFGTSGPYEQYF. The CDR3 DNA sequence: TGTGCCAGCAGCCAGTTCGGGACTAGCGGTCCCTACGAGCAGTACTTC.

This chain uses TRBV6-5 with TRBJ2-5; tentatively, D is TRBD2 (6 bases). Trimming left V 2 bases short and J 0 bases short, with 13 bases between. The CDR3 is made up of 16 amino acids. Germline loops: CDR1 MNHEY, CDR2 SVGAGI. As DNA, the CDR3 is TGTGCCAGCAGTTACGAGGGCGGGGTGAACCAAGAGACCCAGTACTTC. Amino acid sequence: CASSYEGGVNQETQYF.

This clonotype occurred once. This chain joins TRBV2 and TRBJ2-2; D might be TRBD2 (5 bases). CDR1 and CDR2 from the germline V gene are SNHLY and FYNNEI. V shed 6 bases and J shed 2 bases, with 16 bases lying between them. The CDR3 is made up of 16 amino acids. DNA for the CDR3: TGTGCCAGCAGGGGCCCGGGAAGGAGTAACACCGGGGAGCTGTTTTTT. It specifies CASRGPGRSNTGELFF.

The chain carries TRBV20-1 and TRBJ2-1; 13 nucleotides agree with TRBD2. CDR1 is DFQATT and CDR2 is SNEGSKA in the germline V gene (reference sequence). This CDR3 is 17 amino acids long. V dropped 3 bases and J dropped 4; count of bases not matched to a gene: 9. For the CDR3, the DNA is TGCAGTGCTAGGCCCTTGGGACTAGCGGGACCTTACAATGAGCAGTTCTTC. Its protein is CSARPLGLAGPYNEQFF.

The J gene is TRBJ2-3, the V gene TRBV7-2; 11 bases match TRBD2. V shed 1 base and J 4 bases; nucleotides not matched to a gene: 7. The CDR3 has 17 amino acids. CDR1 is SGHTA and CDR2 is FQGNSA in the germline V gene. The CDR3 spells CASSLGLAGGMADTQYF. The DNA for the CDR3 is TGTGCCAGCAGCTTAGGTCTAGCGGGGGGCATGGCAGATACGCAGTATTTT.

The chain links TRBV29-1 to TRBJ1-2; no clear D gene. The germline gives CDR1 SQVTM, CDR2 ANQGSEA. The CDR3 length is 12 residues. The germline V and J ends were trimmed by 4 bases and 4 bases, with 10 bases remaining between them. CDR3 coding DNA: TGCAGCGTTGCCGTCGCCTCCTATGGCTACACCTTC. The encoded protein is CSVAVASYGYTF. Together with reference TRBV29-1 and TRBJ1-2, the CDR3 gives the full variable domain: SAVISQKPSRDICQRGTSLTIQCQVDSQVTMMFWYRQQPGQSLTLIATANQGSEATYESGFVIDKFPISRPNLTFSTLTVSNMSPEDSSIYLCSVAVASYGYTFGSGTRLTVV.

The chain recombines TRBV4-1 with TRBJ1-1, with D possibly being TRBD1 (6 bases). V lost 0 bases and J lost 9, with 23 bases in between. CDR3 length: 17 residues. CDR1 MGHRA and CDR2 YSYEKL come from the germline V gene. CDR3 coding DNA: TGCGCCAGCAGCCAAGAAAGACGGGCAGGGGATTCGTCTAAAGCTTTCTTT. Translated, it gives CASSQERRAGDSSKAFF.

The table lists this clonotype with a count of one. J is TRBJ2-7 and V is TRBV7-9; D could derive from TRBD1 or TRBD2 (5 bases each). The CDR3 spans 14 residues. Germline lookup yields CDR1 SEHNR and CDR2 FQNEAQ (reference sequence). Trimming left V 1 base short and J 4 bases short, with 11 bases between. The CDR3 DNA reads TGTGCCAGCAGCTTAGGGGGACCAGATTACGAGCAGTACTTC. Translation: CASSLGGPDYEQYF.

The chain recombines TRBV28 with TRBJ2-3, with D unresolved. The V end lost 5 bases, the J end lost 5 bases, and 11 bases lay between the germline ends. The CDR3 is made up of 13 amino acids. Germline V gene data show CDR1 as MDHEN and CDR2 as SYDVKM. The CDR3 here is CASSPGWEDTQYF. The DNA of the CDR3 is TGTGCCAGCAGTCCAGGTTGGGAAGATACGCAGTATTTT.

On this clonotype: Mismatch with germline at one junction end may stem from a read error. This chain connects TRBV7-9 to TRBJ1-1; maybe TRBD1 (5 bases). CDR1 and CDR2 from the germline V gene are SEHNR and FQNEAQ (reference sequence). The CDR3 covers 11 residues. CDR3 amino acids: CMTDMNTEAFF. As DNA, the CDR3 is TGCATGACGGACATGAACACTGAAGCTTTCTTT.

The V call is TRBV28, the J call TRBJ2-7; 7 bases match TRBD1. This CDR3 spans 15 amino acids. Germline CDR1 is MDHEN and CDR2 is SYDVKM. Trimming at V came to 1 base and at J to 3 bases, leaving 6 bases not matched to a gene. CDR3 amino acids: CASSLFSGTVYEQYF. As DNA, the CDR3 is TGTGCCAGCAGTTTATTTTCCGGGACAGTCTACGAGCAGTACTTC.

This chain links TRBV7-9 with TRBJ1-1; D is undetermined. Germline loops: CDR1 SEHNR, CDR2 FQNEAQ (reference sequence). Trimming took off 4 bases at V and 4 bases at J, with 13 bases between the two ends. The CDR3 sequence is 14 residues long. The CDR3 DNA reads TGTGCCAGCAGCTCGGCTCTTTGGGGCACTGAAGCTTTCTTT. This encodes CASSSALWGTEAFF.

The chain has TRBV27 and TRBJ2-7, with unresolved D. Deletions cut 3 bases from V and 4 bases from J, with 10 bases between. Germline V lookup: CDR1 MNHEY, CDR2 SMNVEV (reference sequence). This CDR3 comprises 13 residues. The CDR3 region is CASSLFRGYEQYF. CDR3 DNA: TGTGCCAGCAGTTTGTTCAGAGGATACGAGCAGTACTTC.

The chain combines TRBV10-3 with TRBJ2-7, with unresolved D. Germline lookup yields CDR1 ENHRY and CDR2 SYGVKD. The ends were cut back, 2 bases at V and 1 base at J, with 9 bases in the middle. There are 14 residues in the CDR3. This CDR3 reads CAISEDPGSYEQYF. The CDR3 DNA reads TGTGCCATCAGTGAGGACCCTGGGTCCTACGAGCAGTACTTC.

V is TRBV19 and J is TRBJ2-1; tentative D call: TRBD2 (6 bases). Trimming took 2 bases from V and 6 from J, leaving 11 bases between them. The CDR3 extends over 14 amino acids. Germline assignment: CDR1 LNHDA and CDR2 SQIVND (reference sequence). The CDR3 region is CASSITGLLNEQFF. DNA of the CDR3: TGTGCCAGTAGTATAACGGGACTCCTCAATGAGCAGTTCTTC.

In DNA form, the CDR3 reads TGTGCCAGCAGCCCTCGACAGATACTAGGGCTCTATGGCTACACCTTC. Translating it yields CASSPRQILGLYGYTF. This chain joins TRBV7-9 and TRBJ1-2; D might be TRBD1 (5 bases). This CDR3 has 16 amino acids. CDR1 is SEHNR and CDR2 is FQNEAQ in the germline V gene (reference sequence). The ends were cut back, 5 bases at V and 4 bases at J, with 20 bases in the middle.

The chain is built from TRBV4-3 and TRBJ1-4; D is ambiguous. There are 16 residues in the CDR3. Germline values: CDR1 LGHNA, CDR2 YSLEER. V was cut by 3 bases and J by 0 bases, with 11 bases left in between. In nucleotides, the CDR3 is TGCGCCAGCAGCCAGGGCACCTCATCAACTAATGAAAAACTGTTTTTT. Residues: CASSQGTSSTNEKLFF.

V gene TRBV6-5 combines with J gene TRBJ2-7; maybe TRBD1 (5 bases). Between the trimmed V and J ends, which lost 2 bases and 2 bases, there was a span of 7 bases. The CDR3 is made up of 13 amino acids. Germline V CDR1 and CDR2: MNHEY, SVGAGI. The CDR3, as DNA: TGTGCCAGCAGTTACAAGGGGCCCTACGAGCAGTACTTC. It yields the protein CASSYKGPYEQYF.

V gene TRBV6-5 combines with J gene TRBJ2-5; 7 bases agree with TRBD1. Looked up from germline, CDR1 is MNHEY and CDR2 is SVGAGI. J gave up 4 bases and V 6 bases, and 8 bases lay outside the gene matches. The CDR3 has 14 amino acids. The CDR3 is CASRPQGWAETQYF. The DNA of the CDR3 is TGTGCCAGCAGACCACAGGGGTGGGCAGAGACCCAGTACTTC.

The genes are TRBV7-9 and TRBJ2-3; D gene ambiguous. V was cut by 4 bases and J by 0 bases, with 11 bases left in between. The CDR3 loop spans 15 amino acids. Germline V gene data show CDR1 as SEHNR and CDR2 as FQNEAQ (reference sequence). This chain's CDR3 is CASSSGASSTDTQYF. The CDR3, as DNA: TGTGCCAGCAGCTCAGGCGCTTCTAGCACAGATACGCAGTATTTT.

V usage is TRBV23-1 and J usage is TRBJ1-5; 10 bases are a match to TRBD1. TRBV23-1 belongs to the ORF category, with a function that is uncertain. The CDR3 spans 15 residues. The junction had 11 bases not matched to a gene; V was cut back by 8 bases and J by 7 bases. Here the CDR3 DNA reads TGCGCCAGCCCCCAGAAGCGGGACAGGGGCCAGCCCCAGCATTTT. Translated: CASPQKRDRGQPQHF.

This clonotype was counted once. This sequence joins TRBV19 and TRBJ2-3, with TRBD1 identical over 8 bases. The CDR3 contains 17 residues. CDR1 LNHDA and CDR2 SQIVND come from the germline V gene (reference sequence). The trim removed 6 bases at V and 1 base at J, leaving 12 bases unmatched. CDR3 bases: TGTGCCAGTAGGCTGGGCCGGGACAGGCCCGGCACAGATACGCAGTATTTT. Amino acid sequence: CASRLGRDRPGTDTQYF.

The chain couples TRBV7-9 to TRBJ1-2; maybe TRBD1 (5 bases). This CDR3 has 15 amino acids. V dropped 5 bases and J dropped 2 bases, with 15 bases sitting between them. Germline V gene data show CDR1 as SEHNR and CDR2 as FQNEAQ (reference sequence). The CDR3 is CASSLPLKGNYGYTF. The CDR3, as DNA: TGTGCCAGCAGCCTTCCGTTAAAGGGGAACTATGGCTACACCTTC.

The count of this clonotype is one. The chain is built from TRBV6-6 and TRBJ1-4; no reliable D call. Trimming took off 4 bases at V and 3 bases at J, with 12 bases between the two ends. Per the germline V gene, CDR1 is MNHNY and CDR2 is SVGAGI (reference sequence). This CDR3 is built from 15 residues. The chain's CDR3 is CASSLVGRANEKLFF. CDR3 sequence (DNA): TGTGCCAGCAGTTTGGTCGGGCGAGCTAATGAAAAACTGTTTTTT.

This clonotype is a singleton in its sample. The V gene is TRBV29-1, the J gene TRBJ1-1; no reliable D call. The germline gives CDR1 SQVTM, CDR2 ANQGSEA. This CDR3 region has 13 residues. With 7 bases removed from V and 0 bases from J, the gap between germline ends came to 12 bases. The CDR3: CSAVSVMNTEAFF. The CDR3 DNA reads as TGCAGCGCCGTCAGTGTTATGAACACTGAAGCTTTCTTT.

In nucleotides, the CDR3 is TGTGCCAGCAGCTCCGGGACAGTAAATAGCAATCAGCCCCAGCATTTT. It codes for CASSSGTVNSNQPQHF. V gene TRBV7-9 combines with J gene TRBJ1-5; TRBD1 matches at 7 bases. Trimming cost V 4 bases and J 0 bases; bases outside gene matches: 6. The CDR3 runs 16 residues. Germline assignment: CDR1 SEHNR and CDR2 FQNEAQ (reference sequence).

V gene TRBV29-1 combines with J gene TRBJ2-5; TRBD2 matches 12 bases. V was pared by 2 bases and J by 2 bases, with 12 bases of the junction left unmatched. The CDR3 runs 18 residues. CDR1 and CDR2 (germline): SQVTM, ANQGSEA. This CDR3 reads CSVEWRLAGGPKQETQYF. DNA of the CDR3: TGCAGCGTTGAATGGCGGCTAGCGGGGGGGCCTAAGCAAGAGACCCAGTACTTC.